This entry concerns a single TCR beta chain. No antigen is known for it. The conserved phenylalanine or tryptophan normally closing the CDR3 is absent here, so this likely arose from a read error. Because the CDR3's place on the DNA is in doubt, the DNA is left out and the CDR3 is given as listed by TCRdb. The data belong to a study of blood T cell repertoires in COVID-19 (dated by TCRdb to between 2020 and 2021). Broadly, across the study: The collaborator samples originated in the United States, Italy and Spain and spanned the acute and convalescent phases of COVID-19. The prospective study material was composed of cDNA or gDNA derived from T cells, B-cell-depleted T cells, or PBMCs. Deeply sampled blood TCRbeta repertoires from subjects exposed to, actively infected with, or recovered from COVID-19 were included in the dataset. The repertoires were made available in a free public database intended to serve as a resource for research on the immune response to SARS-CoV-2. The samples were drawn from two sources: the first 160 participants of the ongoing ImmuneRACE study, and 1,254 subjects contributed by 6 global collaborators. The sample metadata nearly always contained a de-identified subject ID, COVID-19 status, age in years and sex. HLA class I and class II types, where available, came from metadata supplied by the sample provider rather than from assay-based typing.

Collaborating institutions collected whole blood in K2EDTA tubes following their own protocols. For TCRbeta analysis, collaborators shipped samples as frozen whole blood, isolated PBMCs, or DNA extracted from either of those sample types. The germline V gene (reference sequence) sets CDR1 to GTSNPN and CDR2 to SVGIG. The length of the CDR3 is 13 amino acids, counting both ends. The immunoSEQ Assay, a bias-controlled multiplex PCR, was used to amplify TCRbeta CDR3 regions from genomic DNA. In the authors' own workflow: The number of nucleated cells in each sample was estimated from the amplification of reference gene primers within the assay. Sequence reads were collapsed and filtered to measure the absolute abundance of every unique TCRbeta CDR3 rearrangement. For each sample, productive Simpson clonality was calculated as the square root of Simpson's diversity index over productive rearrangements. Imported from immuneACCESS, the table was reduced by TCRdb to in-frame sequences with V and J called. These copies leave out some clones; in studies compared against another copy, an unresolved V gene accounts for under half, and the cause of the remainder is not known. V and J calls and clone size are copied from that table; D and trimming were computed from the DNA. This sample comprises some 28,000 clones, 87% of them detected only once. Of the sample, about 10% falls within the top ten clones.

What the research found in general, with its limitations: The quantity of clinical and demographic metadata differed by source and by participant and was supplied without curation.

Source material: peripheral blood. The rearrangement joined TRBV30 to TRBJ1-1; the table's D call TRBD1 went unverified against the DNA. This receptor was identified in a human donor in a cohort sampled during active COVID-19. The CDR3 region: CAWSVFQGQPGLY.